The sample holds a few counts of the clone carrying this TCR beta chain. The antigen remains unidentified. This sample was taken from a study of CD8+ T cells in alopecia areata. Study in general: Tofacitinib dosing lasted 6 to 18 months, which was then followed by 6 months off drug. Points from the study as a whole: TCR sharing was clearer in mice than between patients, perhaps partly owing to patient HLA diversity. Sequencing of scalp samples also captures resident alphabeta T cells of normal skin.

Germline CDR1 and CDR2: MNHEY and SVGAGI. CDR3 length equals 16 residues. Trimming removed 0 bases from V and 5 bases from J, with 11 bases in between. RNA was isolated and reverse transcribed to cDNA, the sequencing template. Data came from immunoSEQ multiplex PCR; TCRdb stores just in-frame clones and leaves some out. The sample has some 130,000 clones; approximately 58% are singletons. Samples from alopecia areata patients were lesional scalp punch biopsies and peripheral blood. The TCR was taken from a human donor with alopecia areata. The source material was CD4+ T cells sorted from blood, sampled at week 0. J is TRBJ1-6 and V is TRBV6-5, with D tentatively TRBD1 (6 bases). The CDR3 DNA is TGTGCCAGCAGTTACTCGCAGGGGCCAAATAATTCACCCCTCCACTTT. It specifies CASSYSQGPNNSPLHF.